This passage covers 31 T cell receptor beta chains from one sample sequenced in a study of blood T cell repertoires in COVID-19. TCRdb's copy holds only in-frame clones and misses some; the assay was immunoSEQ multiplex PCR. The data show about 230,000 clones, 65% to 90% seen once. The sequencing sample was made of peripheral blood. The source is a man in his fifties or sixties with COVID-19, enrolled during active disease.

The chain combines TRBV7-8 with TRBJ2-6; no clear D gene. The germline CDR1 and CDR2 sequences are SGHVS and FQNEAQ. CDR3 length equals 15 residues. The V and J ends lost 1 base and 2 bases respectively, with 6 bases between them. The CDR3 region is CASSLVTAGANVLTF. For the CDR3, the DNA is TGTGCCAGCAGCTTAGTTACAGCTGGGGCCAACGTCCTGACTTTC.

The J gene is TRBJ2-7, the V gene TRBV7-3, with D perhaps matching TRBD1 (6 bases). Trimming cost V 4 bases and J 6 bases, with 22 bases left between them. This CDR3 has 16 residues. Germline V gives CDR1 SGHTA, CDR2 FQGTGA. CDR3 protein: CASSSEPPTGRSEQYF. The CDR3, as DNA: TGTGCCAGCAGCTCCGAGCCTCCAACAGGGCGTAGCGAGCAGTACTTC.

This sequence joins TRBV4-3 and TRBJ1-1; 7 bases are shared with TRBD1. V shed 6 bases, J shed 0 bases, and the junction held 7 bases outside the gene matches. CDR1 is LGHNA and CDR2 is YSLEER in the germline V gene. The CDR3 is 15 amino acids. CDR3 amino acids: CASSARTGMNTEAFF. Here the CDR3 DNA reads TGCGCCAGCAGTGCGAGGACAGGAATGAACACTGAAGCTTTCTTT.

The table lists this clone with a count of one. The chain uses TRBV2 and TRBJ1-4, with D maybe TRBD1 (5 bases). This CDR3 comprises 13 residues. V was shortened by 8 bases and J by 0 bases, with 7 bases between the two germline ends. CDR1 is SNHLY and CDR2 is FYNNEI in the germline V gene. CDR3 protein: CASVQATNEKLFF. CDR3 DNA sequence: TGTGCCAGCGTACAGGCAACTAATGAAAAACTGTTTTTT. Full variable domain (rest looked up from reference TRBV2 and TRBJ1-4): EPEVTQTPSHQVTQMGQEVILRCVPISNHLYFYWYRQILGQKVEFLVSFYNNEISEKSEIFDDQFSVERPDGSNFTLKIRSTKLEDSAMYFCASVQATNEKLFFGSGTQLSVL.

This chain uses TRBV6-2 or TRBV6-3 with TRBJ2-1; 9 bases map to TRBD1. V gave up 1 base and J gave up 7 bases; unmatched junction bases: 2. Germline loops: CDR1 MNHEY, CDR2 SVGEGT. The CDR3 runs to 14 residues. CDR3 sequence reads: CASSYYRGRNEQFF. For the CDR3, the DNA is TGTGCCAGCAGTTACTACAGGGGGCGGAATGAGCAGTTCTTC.

This sequence joins TRBV19 and TRBJ2-3, with TRBD2 matching over 9 bases. Germline V gives CDR1 LNHDA, CDR2 SQIVND (reference sequence). After removal of 4 bases from V and 4 bases from J, the junction contained 9 bases not matched to a gene. The CDR3 is made up of 16 amino acids. The CDR3: CASSTQLAGGADTQYF. The DNA of the CDR3 is TGTGCCAGTAGTACACAACTAGCGGGTGGGGCAGATACGCAGTATTTT.

This chain joins TRBV19 and TRBJ1-5; tentatively, D is TRBD1 (5 bases). CDR1 is LNHDA, CDR2 SQIVND, per germline (reference sequence). CDR3 length equals 14 residues. The V gene lost 7 bases and the J gene lost 1 base, with 11 bases spanning the gap. The CDR3 reads CASNGAVSNQPQHF. In DNA, the CDR3 is TGTGCCAGTAATGGGGCGGTAAGCAATCAGCCCCAGCATTTT.

The chain joins TRBV7-2 to TRBJ2-7; TRBD2 might be the D (6 bases). CDR3 length: 14 amino acids. Trimming removed 2 bases at V and 3 bases at J, with 11 bases between. Germline V lookup: CDR1 SGHTA, CDR2 FQGNSA. CDR3 region: CASSLTGGIYEQYF. CDR3 nucleotide sequence: TGTGCCAGCAGCTTAACCGGCGGGATCTACGAGCAGTACTTC.

The gene calls are TRBV6-5 and TRBJ2-2, with 8 bases aligning to TRBD1. CDR3 size: 15 residues. J was trimmed by 5 bases and V by 4 bases; bases with no gene match: 6. CDR1 MNHEY and CDR2 SVGAGI come from the germline V gene. The CDR3 protein is CASSLSGGGTGELFF. CDR3 bases: TGTGCCAGCAGTTTATCAGGGGGCGGTACCGGGGAGCTGTTTTTT.

Only one count was recorded for this clone. This rearrangement joins TRBV5-1 to TRBJ1-5, with 7 bases matching TRBD1. The V and J ends lost 3 bases and 9 bases, in that order; junction bases with no gene match: 9. The germline CDR1 and CDR2 sequences are SGHRS and YFSETQ. The CDR3 spans 14 residues. CDR3 protein: CASSSGQPGRPQHF. CDR3 DNA: TGCGCCAGCAGCTCGGGACAGCCAGGCAGGCCCCAGCATTTT.

CDR3 region: CATYQRQGAGTEAFF. The CDR3 nucleotides read TGTGCCACCTACCAAAGGCAGGGGGCAGGCACTGAAGCTTTCTTT. The chain combines TRBV6-6 with TRBJ1-1, with 8 bases fitting TRBD1. Trimming removed 10 bases from V and 4 bases from J; junction bases left unmatched: 14. The CDR3 runs to 15 residues. The germline gives CDR1 MNHNY, CDR2 SVGAGI (reference sequence).

J is TRBJ1-4 and V is TRBV28; D call uncertain. V lost 6 bases and J lost 10, with 9 bases in between. Germline assignment: CDR1 MDHEN and CDR2 SYDVKM. The CDR3 sequence is 11 residues long. The CDR3 sequence: CASRGSGKLFF. For the CDR3, the DNA is TGTGCCAGCAGGGGGAGCGGAAAACTGTTTTTT.

The rearrangement uses TRBV6-5 and TRBJ1-2; the D gene is possibly TRBD1 (6 bases). Germline lookup yields CDR1 MNHEY and CDR2 SVGAGI. Trimming pared 2 bases from V and 8 bases from J, leaving 21 bases between. This CDR3 is 16 amino acids long. The CDR3 protein is CASSYREQGGKGGYTF. The CDR3 nucleotides are TGTGCCAGCAGTTACAGGGAACAGGGAGGGAAGGGAGGCTACACCTTC.

The chain combines TRBV27 with TRBJ2-1, with 14 bases identical to TRBD2. V lost 5 bases and J lost 0; bases outside the gene matches: 9. The V gene's germline CDR1 is MNHEY and CDR2 SMNVEV (reference sequence). The CDR3 is 19 residues long. The CDR3 sequence is CASSPQTSGRGSSYNEQFF. DNA of the CDR3: TGTGCCAGCAGTCCCCAGACTAGCGGGAGGGGAAGCTCCTACAATGAGCAGTTCTTC.

This rearrangement joins TRBV5-1 to TRBJ2-1; 13 nucleotides agree with TRBD2. The germline gives CDR1 SGHRS, CDR2 YFSETQ. The CDR3 runs to 17 residues. The V gene end was trimmed by 3 bases and the J gene end by 7 bases; junction bases not matched to a gene: 10. The CDR3 here is CASSYSLGLAGKNEQFF. The CDR3, as DNA: TGCGCCAGCAGCTACAGCTTGGGACTAGCGGGAAAGAATGAGCAGTTCTTC.

This clone was observed a single time. This chain uses TRBV5-4 with TRBJ2-7, with 9 bases matching TRBD2. The CDR3 extends over 16 amino acids. The V segment lost 0 bases and the J segment 6 bases; nucleotides outside the gene matches: 10. CDR1 is SGHNT, CDR2 YYREEE, per germline (reference sequence). The CDR3 loop is CASSLAGGGVVSEQYF. For the CDR3, the DNA is TGTGCCAGCAGCTTGGCAGGCGGGGGGGTAGTTTCCGAGCAGTACTTC.

The rearrangement joins TRBV5-6 to TRBJ2-7; tentative D call: TRBD1 (6 bases). Germline CDR1 SGHDT, CDR2 YYEEEE. CDR3 length: 16 amino acids. Trimming left V 0 bases short and J 0 bases short, with 13 bases between. CDR3 region: CASSLATGSSSYEQYF. The DNA for the CDR3 is TGTGCCAGCAGCTTGGCTACAGGGAGTAGCTCCTACGAGCAGTACTTC.

The chain recombines TRBV23-1 with TRBJ1-2; TRBD1 matches at 8 bases. TRBV23-1 is placed among ORFs of uncertain function. The V segment lost 0 bases and the J segment 7 bases; nucleotides outside the gene matches: 22. CDR3 length: 20 amino acids. The CDR3 DNA is TGCGCCAGCAGTCAATCAACCTATTCAGGGGGCCGACTCGCCTCTTGTGGCTACACCTTC. This codes for CASSQSTYSGGRLASCGYTF.

The rearrangement uses TRBV5-1 and TRBJ2-5; 11 nucleotides align to TRBD1. V shed 3 bases, J shed 2 bases, and the junction held 6 bases outside the gene matches. Looked up from germline, CDR1 is SGHRS and CDR2 is YFSETQ. The CDR3 covers 16 residues. The chain's CDR3 is CASSSGTGGSQETQYF. DNA of the CDR3: TGCGCCAGCAGCTCCGGGACAGGGGGTTCACAAGAGACCCAGTACTTC.

The chain couples TRBV19 to TRBJ1-4; TRBD1 matches at 10 bases. Looked up from germline, CDR1 is LNHDA and CDR2 is SQIVND (reference sequence). The trim removed 5 bases at V and 7 bases at J, leaving 4 bases unmatched. The CDR3 length is 14 residues. The CDR3 sequence: CASSLGTGVEKLFF. In nucleotides, the CDR3 is TGTGCCAGTAGTCTGGGGACAGGGGTTGAAAAACTGTTTTTT.

The rearrangement joins TRBV7-3 to TRBJ1-6; D ambiguous. The CDR3 loop spans 13 amino acids. With 2 bases removed from V and 8 bases from J, the gap between germline ends came to 7 bases. From germline, CDR1 is SGHTA and CDR2 FQGTGA. CDR3 DNA sequence: TGTGCCAGCAGCTTACTTCAGTATTCACCCCTCCACTTT. Its translation is CASSLLQYSPLHF.

Note on this clone: The junction and the germline gene differ at one end; a read error may be behind it. The chain joins TRBV7-2 to TRBJ1-2; a weak D match, TRBD1 (5 bases). The CDR3 extends over 13 amino acids. Per germline, CDR1 SGHTA and CDR2 FQGNSA. The CDR3 is CVAGTQSRSGYTF. The CDR3 nucleotides read TGCGTCGCGGGGACCCAGTCCCGGAGTGGCTACACCTTC.

The V and J genes are TRBV20-1 and TRBJ2-3; no reliable D call. Germline-derived CDR1 and CDR2 are DFQATT and SNEGSKA (reference sequence). V was cut by 3 bases and J by 5 bases, with 12 bases left in between. This CDR3 is 13 amino acids long. CDR3 sequence: CSASASLRDTQYF. The CDR3 DNA sequence: TGCAGTGCTAGTGCCTCCCTTCGAGATACGCAGTATTTT.

There are many counts of this clone. V is TRBV3-1 (or the pseudogene TRBV3-2) and J is TRBJ2-1, with 8 positions matching TRBD2. J lost 6 bases, V lost 1 base, and 5 bases had no gene match. The CDR3 sequence is 15 residues long. Germline CDR1 is LGHDT and CDR2 is YNNKEL (reference sequence). Here the CDR3 DNA reads TGTGCCAGCAGCCAAGCCCTTACTAGCGGCAATGAGCAGTTCTTC. It encodes CASSQALTSGNEQFF.

This clone was found a few times. This chain connects TRBV6-5 to TRBJ2-2; the match to TRBD1 covers 7 bases. Per the germline V gene, CDR1 is MNHEY and CDR2 is SVGAGI. The CDR3 is 14 residues long. The junction had 4 bases not matched to a gene; V was cut back by 8 bases and J by 1 base. The CDR3: CASSRGRNTGELFF. The CDR3, as DNA: TGTGCCAGCTCGAGGGGGCGGAACACCGGGGAGCTGTTTTTT.

This clone is a singleton in its sample. CDR3 amino acids: CASSIQVNTEAFF. CDR3 nucleotides: TGTGCCAGTAGTATCCAGGTGAACACTGAAGCTTTCTTT. The chain couples TRBV19 to TRBJ1-1, with no clear D. CDR1 and CDR2 from the germline V gene are LNHDA and SQIVND (reference sequence). Trimming cost V 3 bases and J 0 bases, with 5 bases left between them. The CDR3 runs to 13 residues.

This rearrangement joins TRBV6-6 to TRBJ2-3, with D tentatively TRBD1 (5 bases). Germline V lookup: CDR1 MNHNY, CDR2 SVGAGI (reference sequence). This CDR3 is 15 amino acids long. The ends were cut back, 2 bases at V and 2 bases at J, with 11 bases in the middle. The CDR3 sequence: CASSYQGSNTDTQYF. The CDR3 DNA reads as TGTGCCAGCAGTTACCAGGGATCCAACACAGATACGCAGTATTTT.

V is TRBV6-5 and J is TRBJ1-5; 7 bases line up with TRBD1. Looked up from germline, CDR1 is MNHEY and CDR2 is SVGAGI. The CDR3 extends over 15 amino acids. The V segment lost 7 bases and the J segment 0 bases; nucleotides outside the gene matches: 6. The CDR3 protein is CASTLGQYSNQPQHF. The DNA of the CDR3 is TGTGCCAGCACCTTGGGACAGTATAGCAATCAGCCCCAGCATTTT.

The chain carries TRBV19 and TRBJ1-4; 8 bases align to TRBD1. The CDR3 contains 15 residues. Trimming cost V 8 bases and J 4 bases; bases outside gene matches: 9. The germline V gene encodes CDR1 LNHDA and CDR2 SQIVND (reference sequence). The CDR3 sequence is CASRMIDRGNEKLFF. The CDR3 coding sequence is TGTGCCAGTCGCATGATCGACAGGGGTAATGAAAAACTGTTTTTT.

The J gene is TRBJ2-1, the V gene TRBV27; TRBD1 agrees at 8 bases. CDR1 and CDR2 from the germline V gene are MNHEY and SMNVEV (reference sequence). V dropped 5 bases and J dropped 6; count of bases not matched to a gene: 27. The CDR3 is 21 residues long. CDR3 DNA sequence: TGTGCCAGCAGTACCCCCTGGGGAGGACAGGGTAGGCGACTAGGCCCCAATGAGCAGTTCTTC. Translated, it gives CASSTPWGGQGRRLGPNEQFF.

This clone was counted between two and nine times. The rearrangement links TRBV2 to TRBJ2-1; 10 positions match TRBD2. CDR1 SNHLY and CDR2 FYNNEI come from the germline V gene. The V segment lost 3 bases and the J segment 6 bases; nucleotides outside the gene matches: 5. This CDR3 region has 15 residues. The CDR3 DNA follows: TGTGCCAGCAGTGATCTCCTAGCGGGAGTCAATGAGCAGTTCTTC. It codes for CASSDLLAGVNEQFF.